This T cell receptor beta chain was captured by sequencing in a study of regulatory T cells. Points from the study as a whole: Hydrophobic residues at CDR3 positions 6 and 7 were enriched in conventional CD4+ T cells of CD3G-deficient patients.

As for this clone: The antigen remains unidentified.

CDR1 and CDR2 from the germline V gene are MNHNS and SASEGT. This CDR3 region has 15 residues. V lost 2 bases and J 4 bases, leaving 12 bases between the germline ends. The PCR used 52 TRBV and 13 TRBJ primers. The table came from immunoSEQ multiplex PCR; TCRdb's copy has only in-frame clones and leaves some out. The profile covers about 35,000 clones, with around nine tenths appearing a single time and about 2.4% taken by the ten largest. This receptor was taken from a young adult with CD3G deficiency. The sample consisted of conventional CD4+ T cells sorted from blood. The V and J genes are TRBV6-1 and TRBJ2-4; D remains unclear. This chain's CDR3 is CASSEMWVGKNIQYF. CDR3 nucleotide sequence: TGTGCCAGCAGTGAAATGTGGGTCGGAAAAAACATTCAGTACTTC.